A single sample is the source of the 12 T cell receptor beta chains below, sequenced in a study of T-cell memory formation after mild COVID-19. Via MiXCR, TCRdb re-called the 5' RACE reads, giving one row per CDR3 protein. The sample yields around 60,000 distinct CDR3 sequences, 8% to 9.5% seen once. Sequenced input: PBMCs or a T cell subset sorted from them (not recorded which). These receptors all stem from a man between 18 and 29 years old who had mild COVID-19 (a few samples of this study predate the infection). Cell type and time point are not known.

The sample holds many counts of this clonotype. The CDR3 region has the DNA TGTGCCAGCAGCTCCGGTCTGGGGGGGCATATCGATGAGCAGTTCTTC. It yields the protein CASSSGLGGHIDEQFF. This chain links TRBV5-5 with TRBJ2-1; D possibly corresponds to TRBD2 (7 bases). Trimming shortened V by 3 bases and J by 8 bases, and 21 bases separated the two germline ends. The CDR3 contains 16 residues. CDR1 and CDR2 (germline): SGHKS, YYEKEE (reference sequence).

This clonotype occurred a few times. V is TRBV21-1 and J is TRBJ1-1; TRBD1 is the table's D call, not checked against the DNA. TRBV21-1 is flagged as a pseudogene. The CDR3 totals 19 residues. The CDR3 sequence: CASSKAYSGRRSSDTEAFF. DNA of the CDR3: TGTGCCAGCAGCAAAGCTTATTCGGGACGCAGGAGTTCGGACACTGAAGCTTTCTTT.

About this clonotype: A much larger clone differs from this one at a single base, so this may be a read error. The genes are TRBV6-5 and TRBJ2-5; D might be TRBD2 (5 bases). This CDR3 contains 14 residues. CDR1 and CDR2 from the germline V gene are MNHEY and SVGAGI. CDR3 bases: TGTGCCAGCAGAGGCCGGGGATACCAAGAGACCCAGTGCTTC. Protein product: CASRGRGYQETQCF.

The chain joins TRBV12-3 or TRBV12-4 to TRBJ2-3; 10 bases match TRBD2. Trimming took 6 bases from V and 4 from J; bases not matched to a gene: 4. The CDR3 loop spans 14 amino acids. CDR3 sequence (DNA): TGTGCCAGCAGGCGGACTAGCGGTCCAGATACGCAGTATTTT. Amino acid sequence: CASRRTSGPDTQYF.

This clonotype was seen only a few times. The rearrangement links TRBV15 to TRBJ1-1, with TRBD1 as a possible D gene (5 bases). The CDR3 covers 15 residues. V was trimmed by 8 bases and J by 6 bases, leaving 22 bases between them. Per germline, CDR1 LNHNV and CDR2 YYDKDF (reference sequence). The CDR3 bases are TGTGCCACCGGAGGGGTTGTCCGTCCCGTTTCTGAAGCTTTCTTT. Translation gives CATGGVVRPVSEAFF.

The chain joins TRBV9 to TRBJ2-6; a weak D match, TRBD2 (6 bases). In germline, CDR1 is SGDLS, CDR2 YYNGEE. CDR3 length: 17 amino acids. V was cut by 0 bases and J by 1 base, with 11 bases left in between. CDR3 amino acids: CASSVAPAGSGANVLTF. The CDR3 DNA reads as TGTGCCAGCAGCGTAGCGCCTGCGGGATCTGGGGCCAACGTCCTGACTTTC.

This clonotype came up a few times. The chain carries TRBV9 and TRBJ2-3; 11 bases map to TRBD2. V was pared by 4 bases and J by 6 bases, with 10 bases of the junction left unmatched. This CDR3 contains 16 residues. Germline loops: CDR1 SGDLS, CDR2 YYNGEE. This chain's CDR3 is CASSMGLAVGQDTQYF. DNA of the CDR3: TGTGCCAGCAGCATGGGACTAGCGGTGGGGCAGGATACGCAGTATTTT.

This clonotype was counted only a few times. The J gene is TRBJ1-1, the V gene TRBV7-3; the D gene is possibly TRBD1 (5 bases). V lost 4 bases to trimming and J lost 4 bases, with 10 bases between them. The CDR3 is 13 residues long. Per the germline V gene, CDR1 is SGHTA and CDR2 is FQGTGA. CDR3 amino acids: CASSYQGGTEAFF. CDR3 in DNA: TGTGCCAGCAGCTATCAGGGTGGCACTGAAGCTTTCTTT.

This clonotype showed up just a few times. DNA of the CDR3: TGTGCCAGCAGCGGAGACAGGGTTTCGGGCTACACCTTC. Its protein is CASSGDRVSGYTF. The chain recombines TRBV7-2 with TRBJ1-2, with TRBD1 matching 7 bases. The CDR3 has 13 residues. Trimming cost V 5 bases and J 8 bases; bases outside gene matches: 8. Germline V gene sequence: CDR1 SGHTA, CDR2 FQGNSA.

This clonotype was seen only a few times. The genes are TRBV6-1 and TRBJ1-5, with 10 bases aligning to TRBD1. Losses at the gene ends were 3 bases for V and 5 bases for J; bases not matched to a gene: 1. CDR3 size: 14 residues. CDR1 is MNHNS, CDR2 SASEGT, per germline. The CDR3 is CASSEGQGYQPQHF. For the CDR3, the DNA is TGTGCCAGCAGTGAGGGACAGGGGTATCAGCCCCAGCATTTT.

This clonotype was observed at least ten times. The chain combines TRBV20-1 with TRBJ2-3; 8 bases line up with TRBD2. CDR1 and CDR2 (germline): DFQATT, SNEGSKA (reference sequence). CDR3 length: 14 amino acids. J gave up 6 bases and V 2 bases, and 7 bases lay outside the gene matches. In DNA form, the CDR3 reads TGCAGTGCTAGACGAGCGGGGGCCCGGGATACGCAGTATTTT. It codes for CSARRAGARDTQYF.

About this clonotype: Compared with germline, one end of the junction differs, possibly owing to a read error. The rearrangement joins TRBV20-1 to TRBJ2-5; TRBD2 aligns across 12 bases. The CDR3 spans 15 residues. Looked up from germline, CDR1 is DFQATT and CDR2 is SNEGSKA (reference sequence). DNA for the CDR3: TGCAGTGCCCGACGCCTAGCGGGGGGGCGCGAGACCCAGTGCTTC. The encoded protein is CSARRLAGGRETQCF.